The clone carrying this TCR beta chain was observed a single time. Measured with immunoSEQ multiplex PCR; TCRdb has only the in-frame clones, and not every one. The data hold fewer than 90,000 clones, with approximately 94% observed a single time. Germline V CDR1 and CDR2: SGHDN, FVKESK. V shed 1 base, J shed 7 bases, and the junction held 14 bases outside the gene matches. CDR3 length: 18 amino acids. The data originate from a study of PD-1 blockade in classical Hodgkin lymphoma. Every patient relapsed after autologous stem cell transplantation, and brentuximab vedotin exposure varied. The sequences come from peripheral blood mononuclear cells (PBMCs), collected at baseline. The TCR sequence derives from a human donor with classical Hodgkin lymphoma. The genes are TRBV14 and TRBJ2-1; 9 nucleotides agree with TRBD1. This CDR3 is CASSQVSFWGQGTNEQFF. In DNA form, the CDR3 reads TGTGCCAGCAGCCAAGTTAGTTTCTGGGGACAGGGTACGAATGAGCAGTTCTTC.